These T cell receptor beta chains were read from a single sample in a study of blood T cell repertoires in COVID-19. Using immunoSEQ multiplex PCR, the repertoire was profiled, and TCRdb retains in-frame clones only, with some absent. Here the sample spans more than 95,000 clones, over 70% being singletons. Specimen: peripheral blood. Receptors were obtained from a woman in her fifties or sixties with acute or convalescent COVID-19. Both conserved end residues are part of each CDR3. Clone size, where shown, is once, few, many, or a class for clones that have expanded.

size: -
V: TRBV9
CDR3: CASSVSGGPGKETQYF

size: once
V: TRBV2
CDR3: CASSRQPEITDTQYF

size: -
V: TRBV7-8
CDR3: CASSLEEGAPQHF

size: few
V: TRBV11-2
CDR3: CASSQGVNYNEQFF

size: -
V: TRBV10-3
CDR3: CAISEQNRDSEKLFF

size: once
V: TRBV5-1
CDR3: CASSGGQGRADTQYF

size: -
V: TRBV7-2
CDR3: CASSLQSGFNYGYTF

size: -
V: TRBV10-3
CDR3: CAISVEGEQYF

size: -
V: TRBV9
CDR3: CASSTTGTVNTEAFF

size: -
V: TRBV6-5
CDR3: CASSYSSGAGGEKLFF

size: -
V: TRBV6-4
CDR3: CASSGDRGLEQFF

size: -
V: TRBV5-1
CDR3: CASSLAGGFKETQYF

size: -
V: TRBV28
CDR3: CASSLFGGRDEYF

size: once
V: TRBV2
CDR3: CASSEEGEGNSPLHF

size: -
V: TRBV7-9
CDR3: CASSWAARETQYF

size: -
V: TRBV3-1/TRBV3-2
CDR3: CASSGLAGELFF

size: -
V: TRBV5-1
CDR3: CASSSQNHYNEQFF

size: -
V: TRBV21-1
CDR3: CASARGGTGELFF

size: -
V: TRBV5-1
CDR3: CASSLLPSQDGYTF

size: -
V: TRBV29-1
CDR3: CSVASSGGDFSYEQYF

size: -
V: TRBV6-5
CDR3: CASSYPTLSGGNTIYF

size: -
V: TRBV5-5
CDR3: CASSYSSYEQYF

size: once
V: TRBV2
CDR3: CASSDDRGTQYF

size: -
V: TRBV6-6
CDR3: CASSYSGQGAFGYTF

size: -
V: TRBV15
CDR3: CATSRDRTGASVYGYTF

size: -
V: TRBV19
CDR3: CASNSGTYNEQFF

size: once
V: TRBV2
CDR3: CASSTGTGREQFF

size: -
V: TRBV6-5
CDR3: CASSYTSGTGNSPLHF

size: -
V: TRBV28
CDR3: CASSLSSRGSGYTF

size: -
V: TRBV2
CDR3: CASDAGISYNEQFF

size: -
V: TRBV5-1
CDR3: CASRYDTPTEAFF

size: -
V: TRBV15
CDR3: CATSRERLAGGGELFF

size: -
V: TRBV7-9
CDR3: CASSLPRGNTNYGYTF

size: -
V: TRBV10-3
CDR3: CAISERRDSYEQYF

size: -
V: TRBV7-9
CDR3: CASSLVGLEAFF

size: -
V: TRBV5-1
CDR3: CASSLRGQGSTGELFF

size: -
V: TRBV4-1
CDR3: CASSQRGPQGGGYTF

size: -
V: TRBV2
CDR3: CASSEEVRGQGYTF